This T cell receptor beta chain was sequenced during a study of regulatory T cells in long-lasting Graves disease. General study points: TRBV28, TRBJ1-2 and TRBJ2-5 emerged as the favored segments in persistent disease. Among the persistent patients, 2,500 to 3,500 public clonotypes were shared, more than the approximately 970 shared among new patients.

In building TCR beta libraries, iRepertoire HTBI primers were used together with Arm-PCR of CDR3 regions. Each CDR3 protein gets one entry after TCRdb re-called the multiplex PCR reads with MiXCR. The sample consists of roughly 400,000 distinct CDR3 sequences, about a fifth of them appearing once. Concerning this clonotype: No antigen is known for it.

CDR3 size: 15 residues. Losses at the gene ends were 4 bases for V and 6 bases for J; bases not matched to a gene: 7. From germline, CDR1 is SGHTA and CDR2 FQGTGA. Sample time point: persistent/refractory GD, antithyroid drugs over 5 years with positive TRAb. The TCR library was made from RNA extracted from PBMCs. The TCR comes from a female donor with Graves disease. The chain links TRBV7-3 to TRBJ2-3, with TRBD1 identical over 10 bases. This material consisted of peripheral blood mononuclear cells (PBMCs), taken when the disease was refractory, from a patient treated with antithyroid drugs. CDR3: CASSYGTGARDTQYF. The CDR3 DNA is TGTGCCAGCAGCTACGGGACAGGGGCACGTGATACGCAGTATTTT.